A single sample gave rise to the 22 T cell receptor beta chains below, sequenced in a study of cytomegalovirus exposure and HLA in healthy donors. 13 Jbeta primers and 60 Vbeta primers were used for the PCR. Using immunoSEQ multiplex PCR, the repertoire was profiled, and TCRdb retains in-frame clones only, with some absent. Of 110,000 to 150,000 clones in the sample, less than 80% were seen once. Sequencing was carried out using PBMCs. Receptor source: a woman in her 50s in good health and CMV-seropositive.

This chain connects TRBV19 to TRBJ2-7; maybe TRBD2 (5 bases). The germline CDR1 and CDR2 sequences are LNHDA and SQIVND (reference sequence). This CDR3 comprises 13 residues. Trimming cost V 3 bases and J 7 bases, with 13 bases left between them. Here the CDR3 reads CASSMDLTGEQYF. CDR3 DNA sequence: TGTGCCAGTAGTATGGACCTCACGGGGGAGCAGTACTTC.

The V call is TRBV5-1, the J call TRBJ1-3; no clear D. CDR3 size: 15 residues. Germline-derived CDR1 and CDR2 are SGHRS and YFSETQ. Trimming stripped 7 bases from V and 0 bases from J, with 14 bases between. The CDR3 region is CASRRELSSGNTIYF. CDR3 coding DNA: TGCGCCAGCCGGAGGGAGCTCTCCTCTGGAAACACCATATATTTT.

The chain combines TRBV19 with TRBJ2-5, with 15 bases that match TRBD2. V lost 8 bases to trimming and J lost 4 bases; unmatched junction nucleotides: 2. The germline V gene encodes CDR1 LNHDA and CDR2 SQIVND (reference sequence). The CDR3 covers 14 residues. CDR3 DNA sequence: TGTGCCAGTGGACTAGCGGGGGGGCGAGAGACCCAGTACTTC. This encodes CASGLAGGRETQYF.

This clone has just a few counts. The V and J genes are TRBV10-3 and TRBJ1-1, with D possibly TRBD1 on 6 matching bases. V gave up 2 bases and J gave up 8 bases, with 15 bases separating them. Germline CDR1 ENHRY, CDR2 SYGVKD. The CDR3 is 14 residues long. CDR3 bases: TGTGCCATCAGTGAGGGGGGCGAAAAGGGGGAAGCTTTCTTT. It yields the protein CAISEGGEKGEAFF.

This clone was counted a few times. This sequence joins TRBV28 and TRBJ2-7; 9 bases map to TRBD1. From germline, CDR1 is MDHEN and CDR2 SYDVKM. CDR3 length equals 12 residues. The V and J ends lost 10 bases and 6 bases, in that order; junction bases with no gene match: 7. The CDR3, as DNA: TGTGCCATTACAGGGGGCACGGGCGAGCAGTACTTC. This codes for CAITGGTGEQYF. Using reference TRBV28 and TRBJ2-7 for the parts outside the CDR3, the full variable domain is DVKVTQSSRYLVKRTGEKVFLECVQDMDHENMFWYRQDPGLGLRLIYFSYDVKMKEKGDIPEGYSVSREKKERFSLILESASTNQTSMYLCAITGGTGEQYFGPGTRLTVT.

The rearrangement uses TRBV19 and TRBJ2-7, with a weak D call TRBD1 (6 bases). The germline V and J ends were trimmed by 3 bases and 3 bases, with 9 bases remaining between them. The V gene's germline CDR1 is LNHDA and CDR2 SQIVND (reference sequence). CDR3 length: 13 amino acids. Written as DNA, the CDR3 is TGTGCCAGTAGTATGGGACATAACTACGAGCAGTACTTC. This gives the protein CASSMGHNYEQYF. Full variable domain (remainder filled in from reference TRBV19 and TRBJ2-7): DGGITQSPKYLFRKEGQNVTLSCEQNLNHDAMYWYRQDPGQGLRLIYYSQIVNDFQKGDIAEGYSVSREKKESFPLTVTSAQKNPTAFYLCASSMGHNYEQYFGPGTRLTVT.

The chain carries TRBV6-1 and TRBJ2-1; D is uncertain. In germline, CDR1 is MNHNS, CDR2 SASEGT. V was cut by 8 bases and J by 0 bases, with 8 bases left in between. This CDR3 spans 13 amino acids. CDR3 DNA sequence: TGTGCCAGCTCCTTCGGCTCCTACAATGAGCAGTTCTTC. Amino acid sequence: CASSFGSYNEQFF.

The chain is built from TRBV28 and TRBJ2-5, with 8 bases aligning to TRBD1. The V segment lost 10 bases and the J segment 5 bases; nucleotides outside the gene matches: 15. Germline V lookup: CDR1 MDHEN, CDR2 SYDVKM. The CDR3 has 15 residues. For the CDR3, the DNA is TGTGCCACAAGAAAATCAGGGGGCGGGCAGGAGACCCAGTACTTC. Residues: CATRKSGGGQETQYF.

This rearrangement joins TRBV6-5 to TRBJ1-4; TRBD1 aligns across 7 bases. CDR1 is MNHEY and CDR2 is SVGAGI in the germline V gene. V lost 4 bases, J lost 4 bases, and 3 bases stayed unmatched. The CDR3 loop spans 14 amino acids. CDR3 loop: CASSSRQGNEKLFF. CDR3 DNA sequence: TGTGCCAGCAGTTCTAGACAGGGTAATGAAAAACTGTTTTTT.

This clone occurred a few times. The chain has TRBV4-1 and TRBJ1-6, with D possibly being TRBD1 (5 bases). V was clipped by 1 base and J by 7 bases, with 11 bases between them. The germline V gene has CDR1 MGHRA and CDR2 YSYEKL. CDR3 length equals 15 residues. The CDR3 is CASSQGNRPNSPLHF. CDR3 in DNA: TGCGCCAGCAGCCAAGGGAACAGGCCGAATTCACCCCTCCACTTT.

The genes are TRBV4-3 and TRBJ2-1, with 11 bases fitting TRBD2. Trimming at V came to 1 base and at J to 3 bases, leaving 5 bases not matched to a gene. Germline loops: CDR1 LGHNA, CDR2 YSLEER. This CDR3 contains 17 residues. The chain's CDR3 is CASSQGLAGTIYNEQFF. The CDR3 nucleotides read TGCGCCAGCAGCCAAGGACTAGCGGGGACCATCTACAATGAGCAGTTCTTC.

V is TRBV2 and J is TRBJ2-5, with 8 bases aligning to TRBD2. The closer fit of TRBJ2-7 to the DNA end suggests the J call may be wrong. Germline V gene data show CDR1 as SNHLY and CDR2 as FYNNEI. This CDR3 is built from 12 residues. CDR3 amino acids: CAIQRGTYEQYF. DNA for the CDR3: TGTGCCATACAGCGGGGGACCTACGAGCAGTACTTC.

The chain couples TRBV5-1 to TRBJ1-3, with D hard to call. Germline lookup yields CDR1 SGHRS and CDR2 YFSETQ. The CDR3 sequence is 11 residues long. The ends were cut back, 2 bases at V and 8 bases at J, with 5 bases in the middle. In DNA, the CDR3 is TGCGCCAGCAGCTTACGGGACACCATATATTTT. Amino acid sequence: CASSLRDTIYF.

This clone was seen a single time. This chain connects TRBV7-6 to TRBJ1-6; D gene ambiguous. CDR3 length: 17 amino acids. V lost 1 base and J 8 bases, leaving 18 bases between the germline ends. Germline V gene sequence: CDR1 SGHVS, CDR2 FNYEAQ. This CDR3 is CASSLGADGESDSPLHF. CDR3 nucleotide sequence: TGTGCCAGCAGCTTAGGAGCGGACGGGGAAAGTGATTCACCCCTCCACTTT.

The chain uses TRBV29-1 and TRBJ1-1; 8 bases map to TRBD1. Germline V lookup: CDR1 SQVTM, CDR2 ANQGSEA. The length of the CDR3 is 14 residues. In DNA, the CDR3 is TGCGGGTGCTCAGGGGGCCTCACGAACACTGAAGCTTTCTTT. Translating gives CGCSGGLTNTEAFF.

In DNA form, the CDR3 reads TGTGCCAGCAGTTTATCCGCGTTGGGCGGGGGGGTAGGGGAGACCCAGTACTTC. Translating gives CASSLSALGGGVGETQYF. The chain uses TRBV27 and TRBJ2-5; TRBD2 aligns across 9 bases. CDR3 length: 18 amino acids. Germline CDR1 and CDR2: MNHEY and SMNVEV (reference sequence). Losses at the gene ends were 0 bases for V and 5 bases for J; bases not matched to a gene: 13.

This rearrangement joins TRBV28 to TRBJ2-7, with 8 nucleotides matching TRBD2. Losses at the gene ends were 7 bases for V and 0 bases for J; bases not matched to a gene: 8. This CDR3 spans 15 amino acids. From germline, CDR1 is MDHEN and CDR2 SYDVKM. The chain's CDR3 is CASTASGGSSYEQYF. The CDR3 nucleotides are TGTGCCAGCACCGCGTCGGGGGGGTCCTCCTACGAGCAGTACTTC.

The rearrangement joins TRBV10-3 to TRBJ2-5; TRBD2 agrees at 8 bases. Germline values: CDR1 ENHRY, CDR2 SYGVKD. The J segment lost 1 base and the V segment lost 7 bases, leaving 14 bases of the junction unmatched. The CDR3 has 17 amino acids. This CDR3 is CAINPPPRGAVQETQYF. The CDR3 DNA reads TGTGCCATCAACCCTCCTCCGCGGGGGGCCGTCCAAGAGACCCAGTACTTC.

This clone turned up a few times. V gene TRBV9 combines with J gene TRBJ2-4; D remains ambiguous. The germline V gene encodes CDR1 SGDLS and CDR2 YYNGEE. The CDR3 spans 13 residues. The CDR3 DNA reads as TGTGCATCCGGCGGCCTAGCCAAAAACATTCAGTACTTC. Translated: CASGGLAKNIQYF.

The chain joins TRBV6-1 to TRBJ1-3; no firm D call. The V end was cut by 3 bases, the J end by 0 bases, with 9 bases between. From germline, CDR1 is MNHNS and CDR2 SASEGT. The CDR3 sequence is 15 residues long. The CDR3 loop reads CASSDRHVSGNTIYF. The DNA of the CDR3 is TGTGCCAGCAGTGACAGGCACGTCTCTGGAAACACCATATATTTT.

The V gene is TRBV7-8, the J gene TRBJ1-2; no reliable D call. V was cut by 5 bases and J by 4 bases, with 5 bases left in between. The CDR3 length is 11 residues. Germline V gives CDR1 SGHVS, CDR2 FQNEAQ. CDR3 region: CASSPLYGYTF. In nucleotides, the CDR3 is TGTGCCAGCAGCCCCCTCTATGGCTACACCTTC.

The chain combines TRBV4-2 with TRBJ2-7, with D possibly being TRBD1 (5 bases). Deletions cut 0 bases from V and 5 bases from J, with 20 bases between. This CDR3 has 17 amino acids. CDR1 and CDR2 (germline): LGHNA, YNFKEQ. CDR3 coding DNA: TGTGCCAGCAGCCAAGAACTCGTTATGGCAGGGAAAGACGAGCAGTACTTC. Its translation is CASSQELVMAGKDEQYF.